The 9 T cell receptor beta chains below come from one sample, sequenced in a study of blood T cell repertoires in COVID-19. Only in-frame clones appear in the TCRdb table, and some are missing; sequencing was by immunoSEQ multiplex PCR. Of 55,000 to 75,000 clones listed, about 87% are singletons. Source material: peripheral blood. The origin of the receptors is a human donor with active COVID-19. The donor label of this sample is uncertain.

The sample holds one count of this clone. J is TRBJ1-1 and V is TRBV2, with 7 bases identical to TRBD1. The CDR3 is 12 residues long. Germline assignment: CDR1 SNHLY and CDR2 FYNNEI. V was clipped by 2 bases and J by 10 bases; unmatched bases: 4. CDR3 in DNA: TGTGCCAGCAGTGAAAGGGGGCAGGGAGCTTTCTTT. Amino acid sequence: CASSERGQGAFF.

The rearrangement links TRBV19 to TRBJ1-1, with TRBD1 as a possible D gene (5 bases). From germline, CDR1 is LNHDA and CDR2 SQIVND (reference sequence). The CDR3 sequence is 12 residues long. The V gene lost 5 bases and the J gene lost 10 bases, with 14 bases spanning the gap. The CDR3 sequence: CASSLQGLGAFF. The DNA for the CDR3 is TGTGCCAGTAGTCTCCAGGGACTTGGAGCTTTCTTT.

This chain links TRBV5-5 with TRBJ1-5; 11 bases are shared with TRBD1. This CDR3 has 15 amino acids. V was pared by 4 bases and J by 9 bases, with 9 bases of the junction left unmatched. Germline CDR1 is SGHKS and CDR2 is YYEKEE (reference sequence). As DNA, the CDR3 is TGTGCCAGCAGCCGAGGGTCCGGGACAGGGGGGCCCCAGCATTTT. As protein: CASSRGSGTGGPQHF.

This clone was detected only a few times. The chain has TRBV5-6 and TRBJ2-2; the match to TRBD2 covers 11 bases. V was clipped by 5 bases and J by 6 bases; unmatched bases: 3. The germline gives CDR1 SGHDT, CDR2 YYEEEE. There are 14 residues in the CDR3. Written as DNA, the CDR3 is TGTGCCAGCAGGTTAGCGGGAGGGCCCGGGGAGCTGTTTTTT. Amino acids: CASRLAGGPGELFF.

This chain connects TRBV24-1 to TRBJ2-1; TRBD2 might be the D (6 bases). V was cut by 8 bases and J by 3 bases, with 13 bases left in between. In germline, CDR1 is KGHDR, CDR2 SFDVKD. The CDR3 spans 14 residues. The CDR3 loop is CATMEGGIYNEQFF. In DNA, the CDR3 is TGTGCCACCATGGAGGGAGGCATCTACAATGAGCAGTTCTTC.

The J gene is TRBJ2-3, the V gene TRBV6-5; 7 positions agree with TRBD2. V was clipped by 4 bases and J by 4 bases; unmatched bases: 11. CDR1 MNHEY and CDR2 SVGAGI come from the germline V gene. This CDR3 comprises 16 residues. CDR3 sequence (DNA): TGTGCCAGCAGTTCCGGTTCGGCGGGAGAGTCAGATACGCAGTATTTT. It is translated as CASSSGSAGESDTQYF.

This chain uses TRBV27 with TRBJ2-1; 7 bases line up with TRBD1. This CDR3 is built from 14 residues. Looked up from germline, CDR1 is MNHEY and CDR2 is SMNVEV (reference sequence). The V segment lost 10 bases and the J segment 5 bases; nucleotides outside the gene matches: 11. CDR3 in DNA: TGTGCCACCCTCTCCCGGGACAGAAACAATGAGCAGTTCTTC. Protein sequence: CATLSRDRNNEQFF.

The chain combines TRBV5-1 with TRBJ2-6; the D is unclear. The CDR3 has 16 residues. Germline V CDR1 and CDR2: SGHRS, YFSETQ. Trimming removed 0 bases at V and 0 bases at J, with 7 bases between. The CDR3 region is CASSLVPVSGANVLTF. CDR3 DNA sequence: TGCGCCAGCAGCTTGGTCCCAGTCTCTGGGGCCAACGTCCTGACTTTC.

The chain combines TRBV19 with TRBJ2-5; 11 nucleotides match TRBD2. The ends lost 5 bases at V and 1 base at J; junction bases unmatched: 6. This CDR3 comprises 16 residues. CDR1 LNHDA and CDR2 SQIVND come from the germline V gene (reference sequence). The CDR3, as DNA: TGTGCCAGTAGTGCCGTAGCGGGAGGGCCCCAAGAGACCCAGTACTTC. This sequence encodes CASSAVAGGPQETQYF.